A single sample gave rise to the 24 T cell receptor beta chains below, sequenced in a study of regulatory T cells in long-lasting Graves disease. To make TCR beta libraries, researchers used iRepertoire HTBI primers and Arm-PCR of CDR3 regions. TCRdb reprocessed the multiplex PCR reads with MiXCR, giving one entry per CDR3 protein. This table has about 430,000 distinct CDR3 sequences, around a fifth appearing once. Stated time point: persistent/refractory GD, antithyroid drugs over 5 years with positive TRAb. Researchers made the TCR library from RNA that was extracted from PBMCs. Sequences were derived from peripheral blood mononuclear cells (PBMCs), sampled when the disease was refractory, from a patient treated with antithyroid drugs. These receptors originate from a female donor with Graves disease.

This clonotype showed up many times. This chain uses TRBV27 with TRBJ1-1; TRBD1 agrees at 8 bases. V dropped 5 bases and J dropped 5; count of bases not matched to a gene: 7. Germline V gene sequence: CDR1 MNHEY, CDR2 SMNVEV (reference sequence). The length of the CDR3 is 14 residues. CDR3 sequence reads: CASSTRQGRTEAFF. The DNA of the CDR3 is TGTGCCAGCAGTACCAGACAGGGGAGGACTGAAGCTTTCTTT.

In this sample, this clonotype turned up a few times. This rearrangement joins TRBV6-9 to TRBJ1-3; the D is unclear. This CDR3 spans 14 amino acids. V lost 3 bases and J 0 bases, leaving 6 bases between the germline ends. Germline-derived CDR1 and CDR2 are MNHGY and SVAAGI. The chain's CDR3 is CASSYSFSGNTIYF. DNA for the CDR3: TGTGCCAGCAGTTACTCATTCTCTGGAAACACCATATATTTT.

This clonotype was observed at least ten times. This chain joins TRBV12-3 or TRBV12-4 and TRBJ1-1; weak D call: TRBD1 (6 bases). Deletions cut 5 bases from V and 3 bases from J, with 13 bases between. The CDR3 length is 14 residues. The CDR3 nucleotides read TGTGCCAGCAGTACGGGACAAAAGTACACTGAAGCTTTCTTT. Translated, it gives CASSTGQKYTEAFF.

The V call is TRBV7-8, the J call TRBJ1-1; D might be TRBD1 (5 bases). Between the trimmed V and J ends, which lost 1 base and 1 base, there was a span of 10 bases. The CDR3 covers 15 residues. CDR1 and CDR2 (germline): SGHVS, FQNEAQ. The CDR3 DNA is TGTGCCAGCAGCTTAGGGGCAGGGCAGAACACTGAAGCTTTCTTT. It specifies CASSLGAGQNTEAFF.

This rearrangement joins TRBV2 to TRBJ2-3; 11 positions agree with TRBD2. Germline CDR1 and CDR2: SNHLY and FYNNEI. Unmatched junction bases numbered 9, after V lost 4 bases and J lost 0 bases. This CDR3 comprises 18 residues. CDR3 DNA sequence: TGTGCCAGCAGTGGCCCCGTAGCGGGAGGGCCGAGCACAGATACGCAGTATTTT. Residues: CASSGPVAGGPSTDTQYF.

This clonotype was counted a single time. The gene calls are TRBV5-6 and TRBJ2-5; 11 nucleotides agree with TRBD2. The last part of the DNA fits TRBJ2-1 better; the J call may be wrong. CDR1 SGHDT and CDR2 YYEEEE come from the germline V gene. The CDR3 totals 16 residues. As DNA, the CDR3 is TGTGCCAGCAGCTTGGGGACTAGCGGGTTTTTCCATGAGCAGTTCTTC. This translates into CASSLGTSGFFHEQFF.

This clonotype was picked up many times. The chain has TRBV20-1 and TRBJ2-5; 7 bases line up with TRBD1. This CDR3 is 13 amino acids long. V lost 6 bases, J lost 2 bases, and 6 bases stayed unmatched. CDR1 is DFQATT, CDR2 SNEGSKA, per germline (reference sequence). CDR3 residues: CSADWDRQETQYF. The CDR3, as DNA: TGCAGTGCCGACTGGGACAGACAAGAGACCCAGTACTTC.

This clonotype appeared many times. The gene calls are TRBV27 and TRBJ2-2; 11 bases are a match to TRBD1. The CDR3 is 15 amino acids. The V gene's germline CDR1 is MNHEY and CDR2 SMNVEV (reference sequence). Trimming at V came to 9 bases and at J to 7 bases, leaving 10 bases not matched to a gene. For the CDR3, the DNA is TGTGCCAGTAACGGACAGGGGGCGATGGGCGGGGAGCTGTTTTTT. Encoded protein: CASNGQGAMGGELFF.

The chain uses TRBV5-4 and TRBJ1-2; D is perhaps TRBD1 (5 bases). Trimming left V 0 bases short and J 4 bases short, with 13 bases between. CDR1 is SGHNT and CDR2 is YYREEE in the germline V gene (reference sequence). This CDR3 is built from 15 residues. The CDR3 nucleotides read TGTGCCAGCAGCTTGGAGCAGGGATTCGGCTATGGCTACACCTTC. Protein: CASSLEQGFGYGYTF.

This clonotype was counted many times. The chain couples TRBV28 to TRBJ2-7; 11 bases line up with TRBD1. The CDR3 is 14 residues long. The ends lost 4 bases at V and 6 bases at J; junction bases unmatched: 5. Germline CDR1 MDHEN, CDR2 SYDVKM. The CDR3 DNA follows: TGTGCCAGCAGTTCCCCCGGGACAGGGGGCGAGCAGTACTTC. Translation gives CASSSPGTGGEQYF.

There are many counts of this clonotype. The chain links TRBV2 to TRBJ1-4; D uncertain. CDR3 length: 15 residues. Trimming left V 5 bases short and J 2 bases short, with 12 bases between. From germline, CDR1 is SNHLY and CDR2 FYNNEI. The CDR3 nucleotides read TGTGCCAGCAGTTCCCCGGGAGGGACTAATGAAAAACTGTTTTTT. Translation: CASSSPGGTNEKLFF.

This clonotype was seen a handful of times. The V gene is TRBV5-1, the J gene TRBJ1-1, with D possibly TRBD1 on 5 matching bases. The CDR3 loop spans 16 amino acids. Trimming removed 0 bases at V and 3 bases at J, with 15 bases between. Germline CDR1 and CDR2: SGHRS and YFSETQ. The CDR3: CASSLVGRGWDTEAFF. The CDR3 DNA reads as TGCGCCAGCAGCTTGGTAGGCCGGGGCTGGGACACTGAAGCTTTCTTT.

For this clonotype: A clone one base away is much larger, so this may be a read error. V usage is TRBV2 and J usage is TRBJ1-5; a weak D match, TRBD1 (5 bases). V was shortened by 5 bases and J by 8 bases, with 19 bases between the two germline ends. This CDR3 is built from 15 residues. Germline CDR1 SNHLY, CDR2 FYNNEI. The CDR3 DNA follows: TGTGCCAGCAGTCCTGACAGTGGCCTAGTGAAGCCCCAGCATTTT. It codes for CASSPDSGLVKPQHF.

The sample holds many counts of this clonotype. The chain recombines TRBV7-9 with TRBJ2-7, with D maybe TRBD1 (6 bases). CDR1 SEHNR and CDR2 FQNEAQ come from the germline V gene (reference sequence). Trimming stripped 1 base from V and 6 bases from J, with 10 bases between. The CDR3 has 13 residues. The CDR3 DNA reads as TGTGCCAGCAGCTTAGAGGCAGGGGTCGAGCAGTACTTC. It is translated as CASSLEAGVEQYF.

The chain is built from TRBV30 and TRBJ2-7, with D unresolved. Germline V gene data show CDR1 as GTSNPN and CDR2 as SVGIG (reference sequence). The ends were cut back, 4 bases at V and 2 bases at J, with 9 bases in the middle. This CDR3 spans 12 amino acids. In nucleotides, the CDR3 is TGTGCCTGGACCACCAATCCCTACGAGCAGTACTTC. Residues: CAWTTNPYEQYF.

This clonotype was detected ten times or more. The rearrangement uses TRBV28 and TRBJ2-5; 10 nucleotides align to TRBD1. Losses at the gene ends were 5 bases for V and 4 bases for J; bases not matched to a gene: 1. The length of the CDR3 is 13 residues. Germline CDR1 is MDHEN and CDR2 is SYDVKM. The CDR3 nucleotides read TGTGCCAGCAGTGGGGACAGGGGAGAGACCCAGTACTTC. Translating gives CASSGDRGETQYF.

This clonotype was detected many times. The CDR3 DNA reads as TGTGCCAGCAGCCTTGGGGCCCGACCCTATGGCTACACCTTC. Protein product: CASSLGARPYGYTF. V is TRBV28 and J is TRBJ1-2; the D gene is possibly TRBD1 (5 bases). Trimming left V 6 bases short and J 4 bases short, with 15 bases between. This CDR3 has 14 amino acids. In germline, CDR1 is MDHEN, CDR2 SYDVKM.

The V call is TRBV6-9, the J call TRBJ2-7; D unresolved. Germline loops: CDR1 MNHGY, CDR2 SVAAGI. Trimming removed 4 bases from V and 5 bases from J, with 9 bases in between. The CDR3 extends over 12 amino acids. CDR3 sequence (DNA): TGTGCCAGCAGTTCTCACAACCACGAGCAGTACTTC. As protein: CASSSHNHEQYF.

V usage is TRBV30 and J usage is TRBJ1-5; tentative D call: TRBD1 (5 bases). Germline assignment: CDR1 GTSNPN and CDR2 SVGIG (reference sequence). CDR3 length equals 14 residues. Deletions cut 0 bases from V and 7 bases from J, with 13 bases between. CDR3 sequence reads: CAWSVGGKGQPQHF. In nucleotides, the CDR3 is TGTGCCTGGAGTGTCGGGGGAAAGGGGCAGCCCCAGCATTTT.

The chain has TRBV20-1 and TRBJ1-5, with D perhaps matching TRBD1 (5 bases). Trimming took off 8 bases at V and 7 bases at J, with 15 bases between the two ends. The CDR3 has 12 amino acids. Germline V lookup: CDR1 DFQATT, CDR2 SNEGSKA (reference sequence). CDR3 region: CSSRPQGQPQHF. The CDR3 nucleotides read TGCAGTTCACGGCCTCAGGGACAGCCCCAGCATTTT.

For this clonotype: The CDR3 carries no conserved terminal phenylalanine or tryptophan, so it likely arises from a read error. The chain is built from TRBV5-5 and TRBJ1-4; D is possibly TRBD1 (5 bases). Germline loops: CDR1 SGHKS, CDR2 YYEKEE (reference sequence). The CDR3 contains 14 residues. Trimming stripped 3 bases from V and 7 bases from J, with 13 bases between. This CDR3 is CASSSRDVGEKLFS. CDR3 nucleotide sequence: TGTGCCAGCAGCTCCAGGGATGTTGGTGAAAAACTGTTTTCT.

This clonotype was detected a few times. The rearrangement uses TRBV7-9 and TRBJ2-7; a weak D match, TRBD1 (6 bases). CDR1 and CDR2 (germline): SEHNR, FQNEAQ (reference sequence). Trimming left V 2 bases short and J 5 bases short, with 16 bases between. There are 15 residues in the CDR3. The CDR3 here is CASSLMAGAIHEQYF. In nucleotides, the CDR3 is TGTGCCAGCAGCTTAATGGCAGGGGCGATCCACGAGCAGTACTTC.

This clonotype was seen repeatedly, ten times or more. This rearrangement joins TRBV6-1 to TRBJ1-1; D ambiguous. Per the germline V gene, CDR1 is MNHNS and CDR2 is SASEGT. This CDR3 has 11 amino acids. V lost 5 bases and J 10 bases, leaving 11 bases between the germline ends. The CDR3 region is CASSQRQGAFF. The CDR3 DNA sequence: TGTGCCAGCAGTCAACGACAAGGAGCTTTCTTT.

The chain couples TRBV5-1 to TRBJ1-6; no firm D call. The CDR3 length is 15 residues. The germline V gene has CDR1 SGHRS and CDR2 YFSETQ. V lost 4 bases, J lost 6 bases, and 14 bases lay in between. CDR3 in DNA: TGCGCCAGCAGCCCGACACCTTCTATTAATTCACCCCTCCACTTT. This gives the protein CASSPTPSINSPLHF.